This record concerns one T cell receptor (beta chain) sequence. Antigen unknown. The source of the sample is a study of blood T cells in healthy people across ages. Study summary: Per every two T cells, about one barcoded beta molecule was captured by template switching.

The study's findings and limits: TCR beta diversity tracked closely with naive T cell percentage.

In terms of origin and age, donors were healthy Caucasian individuals from Russia aged 6 to 90. A second PCR, run for about 6 to 12 cycles, used a sample-barcoded 5' primer plus a J-beta primer mix. Each cDNA molecule was tagged by a template-switch adaptor that had 12 random nucleotides. TCRdb called the 5' RACE reads again in MiXCR, with one record for every CDR3 protein. Here the sample spans 2 million or so distinct CDR3 sequences, 40% to 55% being singletons. The TCR sequence derives from a woman in her thirties or forties in good health. Sequencing input: blood.

The CDR3 bases are TGTGCCATCAGTGAGCGGGGACTAGCGGGGATTCAGGATACGCAGTATTTT. Translating it yields CAISERGLAGIQDTQYF. The chain joins TRBV10-3 to TRBJ2-3; 13 nucleotides align to TRBD2. V trimming: 2 bases; J trimming: 6 bases; junction bases outside the gene matches: 8. Germline V CDR1 and CDR2: ENHRY, SYGVKD. The CDR3 runs to 17 residues.